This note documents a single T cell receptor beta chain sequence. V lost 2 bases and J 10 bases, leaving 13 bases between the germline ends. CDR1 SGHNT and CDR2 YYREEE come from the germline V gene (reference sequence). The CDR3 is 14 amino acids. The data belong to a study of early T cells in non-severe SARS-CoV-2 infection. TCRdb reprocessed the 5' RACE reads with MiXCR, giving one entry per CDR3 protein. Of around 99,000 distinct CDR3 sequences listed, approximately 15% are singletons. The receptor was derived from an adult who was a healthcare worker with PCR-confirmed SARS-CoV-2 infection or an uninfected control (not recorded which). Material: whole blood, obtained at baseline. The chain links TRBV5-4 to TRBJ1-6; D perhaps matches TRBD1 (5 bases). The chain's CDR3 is CASSLEGVESPLHF. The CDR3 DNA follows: TGTGCCAGCAGCTTAGAAGGGGTGGAATCACCCCTCCACTTT. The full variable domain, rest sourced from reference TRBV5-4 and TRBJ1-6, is ETGVTQSPTHLIKTRGQQVTLRCSSQSGHNTVSWYQQALGQGPQFIFQYYREEENGRGNFPPRFSGLQFPNYSSELNVNALELDDSALYLCASSLEGVESPLHFGNGTRLTVT.